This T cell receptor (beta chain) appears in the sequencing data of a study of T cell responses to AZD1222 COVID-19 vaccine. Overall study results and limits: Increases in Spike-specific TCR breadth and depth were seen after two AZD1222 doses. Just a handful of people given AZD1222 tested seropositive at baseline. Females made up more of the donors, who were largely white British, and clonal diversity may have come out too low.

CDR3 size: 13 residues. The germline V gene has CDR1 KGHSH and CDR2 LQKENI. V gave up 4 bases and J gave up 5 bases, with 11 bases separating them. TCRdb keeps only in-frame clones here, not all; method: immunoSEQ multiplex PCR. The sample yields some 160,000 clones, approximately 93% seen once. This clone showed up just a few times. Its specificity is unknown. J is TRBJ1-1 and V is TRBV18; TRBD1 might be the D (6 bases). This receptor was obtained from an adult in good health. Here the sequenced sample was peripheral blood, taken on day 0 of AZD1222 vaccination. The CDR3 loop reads CASSQPGATEAFF. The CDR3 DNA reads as TGTGCCAGCTCACAACCAGGGGCTACTGAAGCTTTCTTT.